The 7 T cell receptor beta chains below come from one sample, sequenced in a study of PD-L1 blockade in urothelial cancer. Sample time point: pretreatment peripheral blood. Measured with immunoSEQ multiplex PCR; TCRdb has only the in-frame clones, and not every one. The data hold 95,000 or so clones, with about nine tenths observed a single time. The sample consisted of PBMCs, taken around atezolizumab (anti-PD-L1) treatment. Source of these receptors: a man aged 55 to 70 with urothelial cancer.

The chain recombines TRBV2 with TRBJ2-1; D remains unclear. The CDR3 loop spans 14 amino acids. Germline CDR1 is SNHLY and CDR2 is FYNNEI. With 5 bases removed from V and 6 bases from J, the gap between germline ends came to 14 bases. The CDR3 sequence is CASSRSRNGNEQFF. DNA for the CDR3: TGTGCCAGCAGTAGGTCGCGGAATGGCAATGAGCAGTTCTTC.

The V gene is TRBV2, the J gene TRBJ2-5, with a possible D match to TRBD2 (5 bases). The CDR3 consists of 13 residues. V gave up 6 bases and J gave up 5 bases, with 13 bases separating them. Germline CDR1 reads SNHLY; CDR2 reads FYNNEI. CDR3 sequence: CASRSGWWETQYF. DNA of the CDR3: TGTGCCAGCAGGTCGGGATGGTGGGAGACCCAGTACTTC.

The chain combines TRBV19 with TRBJ1-2; no clear D. This CDR3 is 13 amino acids long. Germline CDR1 reads LNHDA; CDR2 reads SQIVND (reference sequence). V lost 1 base, J lost 4 bases, and 7 bases lay in between. The CDR3 sequence is CASSIVASYGYTF. DNA of the CDR3: TGTGCCAGTAGTATAGTGGCAAGCTATGGCTACACCTTC.

This clone has just a few counts. The CDR3 region has the DNA TGTGCCAGCAGTCGGGAGGAGAATCAGCCCCAGCATTTT. This codes for CASSREENQPQHF. The rearrangement joins TRBV6-4 to TRBJ1-5; D gene ambiguous. Trimming removed 5 bases from V and 4 bases from J, with 9 bases in between. The CDR3 is 13 amino acids. Germline CDR1 is MRHNA and CDR2 is SNTAGT.

With respect to this clone: The same CDR3 also results from other DNA sequences found in this sample. This rearrangement joins TRBV28 to TRBJ1-5; D is perhaps TRBD1 (5 bases). This CDR3 region has 12 residues. The V gene lost 5 bases and the J gene lost 6 bases, with 8 bases spanning the gap. The germline V gene has CDR1 MDHEN and CDR2 SYDVKM. CDR3 residues: CASSPQGQPQHF. The CDR3 DNA is TGTGCCAGCAGTCCTCAGGGTCAGCCCCAGCATTTT.

The chain couples TRBV7-3 to TRBJ2-7; 7 bases line up with TRBD1. The CDR3 sequence is 14 residues long. Germline V gives CDR1 SGHTA, CDR2 FQGTGA. V dropped 2 bases and J dropped 3; count of bases not matched to a gene: 4. The CDR3 coding sequence is TGTGCCAGCAGCTTACGGCCAGGGGGCTACGAGCAGTACTTC. Protein: CASSLRPGGYEQYF.

This chain connects TRBV5-8 to TRBJ2-5, with a weak D call TRBD2 (5 bases). From germline, CDR1 is SGHTS and CDR2 YDEGEE. Deletions cut 1 base from V and 5 bases from J, with 15 bases between. The CDR3 loop spans 15 amino acids. The CDR3 protein is CASSLRGHGGETQYF. DNA of the CDR3: TGTGCCAGCAGCTTGAGAGGGCACGGCGGGGAGACCCAGTACTTC.